A selection of T cell receptor beta chains follows, all from one sample in a study of T cells in Graves' hyperthyroidism and ophthalmopathy. TCRdb independently ran MiXCR on the multiplex PCR reads; one entry per CDR3 protein. This table has hundreds of thousands of distinct CDR3 sequences, around 25% appearing once. The specimen sequenced was blood. Every receptor here comes from a man aged 50 to 59 with Graves' hyperthyroidism. CDR3s include the opening cysteine and the closing phenylalanine or tryptophan. The D gene is left open where the match is weak. Some rows mark clone size as missing; the rest say once, few, many or name a class of expanded clone.

TRBV29-1	TRBJ2-1	-	11	-	TGCAGCGTTGACTTCGGCAATGAGCAGTTCTTC	CSVDFGNEQFF
TRBV6-1	TRBJ2-5	TRBD1	14	-	TGTGCCAGCAGTTCGACAGGGTTCCAAGAGACCCAGTACTTC	CASSSTGFQETQYF
TRBV5-1	TRBJ1-2	-	13	-	TGCGCCAGCAGCTCGCAGACAGTCTATGGCTACACCTTC	CASSSQTVYGYTF
TRBV30	TRBJ2-2	-	13	few	TGTGCCTGGAGTGCTCTAGTGAACGGGGAGCTGTTTTTT	CAWSALVNGELFF
TRBV11-3	TRBJ2-3	-	12	many	TGTGCCAGCAGCTTGGCGGGACTTGGGCAGTATTTT	CASSLAGLGQYF
TRBV13	TRBJ2-3	-	16	-	TGTGCCAGCAGCGGAGAGGGGGCGGGAGTTACAGATACGCAGTATTTT	CASSGEGAGVTDTQYF
TRBV11-2	TRBJ1-5	-	14	-	TGTGCCAGCAGCTTAGGGACAGTTAGTGAGCCCCAGCATTTT	CASSLGTVSEPQHF
TRBV19	TRBJ2-2	-	14	-	TGTGCCAGTAGTACCCGAGGGAACACCGGGGAGCTGTTTTTT	CASSTRGNTGELFF
TRBV3-1	TRBJ2-3	TRBD2	16	-	TGTGCCAGCAGCCAAGGACTAGCGGGAGTGGGAGATACGCAGTATTTT	CASSQGLAGVGDTQYF
TRBV29-1	TRBJ1-1	TRBD1	11	many	TGCAGCGCCCTACCGGGACAGGAAGCTTTCTTT	CSALPGQEAFF
TRBV5-1	TRBJ2-1	TRBD2	18	many	TGCGCCAGCAGCTTGAAGTCTAGCGGGAGGGGGAACTACAATGAGCAGTTCTTC	CASSLKSSGRGNYNEQFF
TRBV20-1	TRBJ2-1	TRBD2	13	few	TGCAGTGCTAGGGGGACTAGTTCCTATGAGCAGTTCTTC	CSARGTSSYEQFF
TRBV4-1	TRBJ1-2	-	12	few	TGCGCCAGCAGCCAATCAGGGGATGGCTACACCTTC	CASSQSGDGYTF
TRBV7-9	TRBJ2-2	TRBD2	16	-	TGTGCCAGCAGCCTATTACTAGCGGCCCTGCCCGGGGAGCTGTTTTTT	CASSLLLAALPGELFF
TRBV19	TRBJ1-2	-	15	-	TGTGCCAGTAGCCTAGGGACATACAAAATCTATGGCTACACCTTC	CASSLGTYKIYGYTF
TRBV27	TRBJ1-3	-	13	-	TGTGCCAGCGGAGTAAAGGCGGGAAACACCATATATTTT	CASGVKAGNTIYF
TRBV5-1	TRBJ2-3	-	18	-	TGCGCCAGCAGCGCTCGGGTGGGGCAAGCGTCGAGCACAGATACGCAGTATTTT	CASSARVGQASSTDTQYF
TRBV27	TRBJ2-7	-	18	many	TGTGCCAGCAGTTTGAAGGTTCCTATTGGAGCTTATTACTACGAGCAGTACTTC	CASSLKVPIGAYYYEQYF
TRBV29-1	TRBJ2-5	TRBD1	14	-	TGCAGCGTTCGGAAGACAGGGTGGGAAGAGACCCAGTACTTC	CSVRKTGWEETQYF
TRBV19	TRBJ2-5	-	18	-	TGTGCCAGTAGTATCCGGCCCCGGCAGGTGGTGAACCAAGAGACCCAGTACTTC	CASSIRPRQVVNQETQYF
TRBV5-6	TRBJ1-1	-	12	-	TGTGCCAGCAGCTTGGGGTTCGGTGAAGCTTTCTTT	CASSLGFGEAFF
TRBV5-1	TRBJ2-6	-	15	-	TGCGCCAGCAGCCACACGGGCTCTGGGGCCAACGTCCTGACTTTC	CASSHTGSGANVLTF
TRBV28	TRBJ1-2	-	12	few	TGTGCCAGCGGGCCCCTTGTAGGGGAGACAACCTTC	CASGPLVGETTF
TRBV10-2	TRBJ2-1	-	13	-	TGCGCCAGCAGTGAGTCAAGGGGGACTGAGCAGTTCTTC	CASSESRGTEQFF
TRBV30	TRBJ1-1	-	12	many	TGTGCCTGGAGTGGAGTAAACACTGAAGCTTTCTTT	CAWSGVNTEAFF
TRBV10-3	TRBJ2-2	-	12	-	TGTGCCATCAGTGAGGAGACCGGGGAGCTGTTTTTT	CAISEETGELFF
TRBV29-1	TRBJ2-5	-	15	few	TGCAGCGTTGATGGTACCATGGTGGGTCGAGAGACCCAGTACTTC	CSVDGTMVGRETQYF
TRBV2	TRBJ2-7	-	14	-	TGTGCCAGCAGCCTCAGAACGGCTACCGCGGAGCAGTACTTC	CASSLRTATAEQYF
TRBV5-1	TRBJ2-7	-	14	-	TGCGCCAGCAGCTTTACGGGGCCAACCTACGAGCAGTACTTC	CASSFTGPTYEQYF
TRBV5-1	TRBJ1-1	-	14	few	TGCGCCAGCAGCTTGGACCCGCTGGGCACTGAAGCTTTCTTT	CASSLDPLGTEAFF
TRBV28	TRBJ2-3	TRBD2	16	many	TGTGCCAGCAGTCCCACCCGGCTAGCGGGGGGAGATACGCAGTATTTT	CASSPTRLAGGDTQYF
TRBV20-1	TRBJ2-7	TRBD2	14	many	TGCAGTGCTAGGCAACTAGCGGGATCATACGAGCAGTACTTC	CSARQLAGSYEQYF
TRBV5-6	TRBJ2-1	TRBD2	19	-	TGTGCCAGCAGCTTTGGCGGGACTAGCAGGAGGGCCTCTAGAAATGAGCAGTTCTTC	CASSFGGTSRRASRNEQFF
TRBV6-1	TRBJ2-1	-	15	few	TGTGCCAGCAGTCCCGAATTTAGCTCCTACAATGAGCAGTTCTTC	CASSPEFSSYNEQFF
TRBV7-2	TRBJ2-1	-	15	many	TGTGCCAGCAGCTTAAGGTCAACCACTTACAATGAGCAGTTCTTC	CASSLRSTTYNEQFF
TRBV18	TRBJ2-7	-	14	few	TGTGCCAGCTCACTAACCTCGATCTCCCCCGAGCAGTACTTC	CASSLTSISPEQYF